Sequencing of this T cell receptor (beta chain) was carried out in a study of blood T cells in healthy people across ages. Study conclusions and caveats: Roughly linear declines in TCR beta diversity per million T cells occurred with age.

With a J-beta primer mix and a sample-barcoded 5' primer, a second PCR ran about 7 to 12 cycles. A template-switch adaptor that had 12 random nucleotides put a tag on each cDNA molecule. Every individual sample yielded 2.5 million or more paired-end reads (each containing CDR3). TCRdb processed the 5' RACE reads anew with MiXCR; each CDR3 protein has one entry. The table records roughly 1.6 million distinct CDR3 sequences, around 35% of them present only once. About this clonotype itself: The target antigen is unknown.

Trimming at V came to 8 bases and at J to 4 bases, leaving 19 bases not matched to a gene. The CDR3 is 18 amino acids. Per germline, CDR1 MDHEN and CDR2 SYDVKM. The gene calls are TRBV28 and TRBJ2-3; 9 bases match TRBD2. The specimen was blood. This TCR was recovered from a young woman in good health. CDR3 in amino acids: CASPPTSSGSLVADTQYF. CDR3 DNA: TGTGCCAGCCCCCCGACGAGTAGCGGGAGTCTTGTCGCAGATACGCAGTATTTT.